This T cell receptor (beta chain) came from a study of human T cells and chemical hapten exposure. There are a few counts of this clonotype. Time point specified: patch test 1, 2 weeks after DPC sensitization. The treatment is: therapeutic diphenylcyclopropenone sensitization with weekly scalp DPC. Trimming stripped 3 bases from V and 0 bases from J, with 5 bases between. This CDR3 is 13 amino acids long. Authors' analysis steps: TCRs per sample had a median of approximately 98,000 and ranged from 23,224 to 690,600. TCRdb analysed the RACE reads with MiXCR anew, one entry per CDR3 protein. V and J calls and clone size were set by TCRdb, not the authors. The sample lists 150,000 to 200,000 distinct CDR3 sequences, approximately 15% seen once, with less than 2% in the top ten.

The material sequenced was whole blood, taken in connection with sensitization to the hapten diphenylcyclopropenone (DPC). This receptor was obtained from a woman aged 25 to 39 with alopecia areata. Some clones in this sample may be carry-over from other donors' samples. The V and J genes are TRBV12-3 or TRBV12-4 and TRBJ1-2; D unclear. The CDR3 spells CASSFAANYGYTF. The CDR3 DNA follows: TGTGCCAGCAGTTTCGCAGCTAACTATGGCTACACCTTC.